The T cell receptor beta chain described here comes from a study of T cells of healthy individuals. Germline CDR1 and CDR2: SQVTM and ANQGSEA. Trimming pared 8 bases from V and 7 bases from J, leaving 24 bases between. CDR3 size: 15 residues. This clonotype was detected ten times or more. TCRdb reprocessed the 5' RACE reads with MiXCR, giving one entry per CDR3 protein. The repertoire holds 63,000 or so distinct CDR3 sequences, with about 17% as singletons. The V call is TRBV29-1, the J call TRBJ2-1; D is uncertain. This receptor was obtained from a human donor in good health. The CDR3 region is CSSVGPLRARNEQFF. The CDR3 coding sequence is TGCAGCAGCGTTGGGCCCTTACGGGCGAGGAATGAGCAGTTCTTC.